Listed here are 26 T cell receptor beta chains from one sample, sequenced in a study of T cell repertoires in cytomegalovirus infection. TCRdb re-called the reads through MiXCR, storing one row per CDR3 protein. The profile covers approximately 170,000 distinct CDR3 sequences, with about an eighth appearing a single time and 25% to 30% taken by the ten largest. The sample comprised PBMCs. These receptors all come from a human donor in good health (CMV status not recorded). Some clones in this sample may be carry-over from other donors' samples.

The sample holds a few counts of this clonotype. The chain carries TRBV28 and TRBJ2-1; D is unresolved. Germline-derived CDR1 and CDR2 are MDHEN and SYDVKM. The CDR3 has 14 residues. Trimming pared 6 bases from V and 1 base from J, leaving 10 bases between. The CDR3 DNA reads TGTGCCAGCAGAAGGACCGATTCCTACAATGAGCAGTTCTTC. It specifies CASRRTDSYNEQFF.

In this sample, this clonotype turned up once. This chain links TRBV19 with TRBJ1-1; D is uncertain. The CDR3 has 13 residues. Germline V lookup: CDR1 LNHDA, CDR2 SQIVND (reference sequence). V gave up 5 bases and J gave up 3 bases, with 10 bases separating them. The DNA of the CDR3 is TGTGCCAGTAGTCCCGGACTCTACACTGAAGCTTTCTTT. Its protein product is CASSPGLYTEAFF.

This clonotype was counted a few times. The genes are TRBV7-9 and TRBJ1-1, with D possibly being TRBD1 (6 bases). The CDR3 totals 14 residues. The ends were cut back, 5 bases at V and 1 base at J, with 11 bases in the middle. Germline CDR1 and CDR2: SEHNR and FQNEAQ (reference sequence). CDR3 bases: TGTGCCAGCAGCCCGCAACAGGGGAACACTGAAGCTTTCTTT. Its protein is CASSPQQGNTEAFF.

V is TRBV27 and J is TRBJ1-1, with TRBD1 identical over 8 bases. The CDR3 has 15 amino acids. Germline loops: CDR1 MNHEY, CDR2 SMNVEV (reference sequence). The V segment lost 5 bases and the J segment 2 bases; nucleotides outside the gene matches: 7. CDR3 region: CASSKPGQANTEAFF. The CDR3, as DNA: TGTGCCAGCAGTAAACCGGGACAGGCAAACACTGAAGCTTTCTTT.

This clonotype was detected ten times or more. CDR3 loop: CASSWSGERYEQYF. The CDR3 DNA reads TGTGCCAGCAGCTGGAGCGGGGAGCGGTACGAGCAGTACTTC. The genes are TRBV7-2 and TRBJ2-7; 7 bases line up with TRBD2. From germline, CDR1 is SGHTA and CDR2 FQGNSA. V was clipped by 4 bases and J by 4 bases; unmatched bases: 7. The CDR3 totals 14 residues. Full variable domain (missing parts from reference TRBV7-2 and TRBJ2-7): GAGVSQSPSNKVTEKGKDVELRCDPISGHTALYWYRQSLGQGLEFLIYFQGNSAPDKSGLPSDRFSAERTGGSVSTLTIQRTQQEDSAVYLCASSWSGERYEQYFGPGTRLTVT.

The V and J genes are TRBV28 and TRBJ2-4, with a tentative D call TRBD2 (5 bases). V lost 8 bases and J 1 base, leaving 15 bases between the germline ends. Germline CDR1 MDHEN, CDR2 SYDVKM. This CDR3 is built from 15 residues. CDR3 bases: TGTGCCAGCGGGATGGGCGGACTGGCCAAAAACATTCAGTACTTC. Translated, it gives CASGMGGLAKNIQYF.

In its sample, this clonotype was seen many times. The chain joins TRBV12-3 or TRBV12-4 to TRBJ2-3; D uncertain. Trimming cost V 8 bases and J 5 bases, with 14 bases left between them. CDR3 length: 13 amino acids. The CDR3 bases are TGTGCCAGCTCAGGACGTCCGGGAGATACGCAGTATTTT. Amino acids: CASSGRPGDTQYF.

This clonotype was observed a handful of times. The chain has TRBV7-2 and TRBJ2-2, with a tentative D call TRBD2 (6 bases). The germline V and J ends were trimmed by 1 base and 3 bases, with 9 bases remaining between them. This CDR3 has 15 amino acids. Germline loops: CDR1 SGHTA, CDR2 FQGNSA. The CDR3 reads CASSLVRGDTGELFF. Written as DNA, the CDR3 is TGTGCCAGCAGCTTAGTCCGCGGGGACACCGGGGAGCTGTTTTTT. The full variable domain, with the rest looked up from reference TRBV7-2 and TRBJ2-2, is GAGVSQSPSNKVTEKGKDVELRCDPISGHTALYWYRQSLGQGLEFLIYFQGNSAPDKSGLPSDRFSAERTGGSVSTLTIQRTQQEDSAVYLCASSLVRGDTGELFFGEGSRLTVL.

This clonotype came up many times. V gene TRBV7-2 combines with J gene TRBJ2-1; 13 bases fit TRBD2. This CDR3 spans 15 amino acids. Per the germline V gene, CDR1 is SGHTA and CDR2 is FQGNSA. V lost 5 bases, J lost 6 bases, and 4 bases stayed unmatched. The DNA of the CDR3 is TGTGCCAGCAGCCCGACTAGCGGGGGGTTCAATGAGCAGTTCTTC. Amino acid sequence: CASSPTSGGFNEQFF.

The chain recombines TRBV20-1 with TRBJ2-2, with D perhaps given as TRBD1 or TRBD2 (5 bases each). The V and J ends lost 0 bases and 1 base respectively, with 12 bases between them. CDR3 length: 16 amino acids. CDR1 is DFQATT, CDR2 SNEGSKA, per germline (reference sequence). The CDR3 reads CSARDHRGENTGELFF. In DNA form, the CDR3 reads TGCAGTGCTAGAGATCATCGAGGGGAGAACACCGGGGAGCTGTTTTTT.

V usage is TRBV27 and J usage is TRBJ2-1; D unresolved. The ends were cut back, 1 base at V and 5 bases at J, with 18 bases in the middle. This CDR3 has 17 residues. CDR1 and CDR2 (germline): MNHEY, SMNVEV (reference sequence). Written as DNA, the CDR3 is TGTGCCAGCAGTTTATATGTCGGCGACTTACCTAACAATGAGCAGTTCTTC. This codes for CASSLYVGDLPNNEQFF.

Many counts were recorded for this clonotype. The chain carries TRBV6-4 and TRBJ2-3, with a weak D call TRBD2 (6 bases). Trimming removed 4 bases at V and 2 bases at J, with 16 bases between. CDR3 length: 16 residues. CDR1 and CDR2 (germline): MRHNA, SNTAGT. CDR3 sequence reads: CASSAEPLAFTDTQYF. CDR3 nucleotide sequence: TGTGCCAGCAGTGCCGAACCCCTAGCGTTCACAGATACGCAGTATTTT.

This clonotype has ten or more counts. V gene TRBV7-9 combines with J gene TRBJ2-7; 7 bases agree with TRBD2. V lost 3 bases, J lost 6 bases, and 2 bases stayed unmatched. The CDR3 consists of 12 residues. Per the germline V gene, CDR1 is SEHNR and CDR2 is FQNEAQ (reference sequence). The CDR3 DNA reads as TGTGCCAGCAGCTTCCTAGCGGTCGAGCAGTACTTC. It codes for CASSFLAVEQYF.

This clonotype was counted a few times. The V gene is TRBV12-3 or TRBV12-4, the J gene TRBJ2-7; 7 nucleotides agree with TRBD1. The CDR3 loop spans 14 amino acids. V lost 2 bases, J lost 0 bases, and 1 base stayed unmatched. The CDR3 is CASSLTGASYEQYF. CDR3 nucleotides: TGTGCCAGCAGTTTAACAGGGGCCTCCTACGAGCAGTACTTC.

The rearrangement links TRBV7-9 to TRBJ2-6, with a possible D match to TRBD1 (5 bases). The CDR3 extends over 18 amino acids. Trimming took off 5 bases at V and 0 bases at J, with 17 bases between the two ends. CDR1 SEHNR and CDR2 FQNEAQ come from the germline V gene (reference sequence). CDR3 nucleotide sequence: TGTGCCAGCAGCAAAAAGACAGAGTCTTACTCTGGGGCCAACGTCCTGACTTTC. Its protein product is CASSKKTESYSGANVLTF. The variable domain in full, with the rest retrieved from reference TRBV7-9 and TRBJ2-6, is DTGVSQNPRHKITKRGQNVTFRCDPISEHNRLYWYRQTLGQGPEFLTYFQNEAQLEKSRLLSDRFSAERPKGSFSTLEIQRTEQGDSAMYLCASSKKTESYSGANVLTFGAGSRLTVL.

DNA of the CDR3: TGTGCCAGCAGTTTTGGACTAGCGACGGGTGTAGAAGAGACCCAGTACTTC. It codes for CASSFGLATGVEETQYF. The J gene is TRBJ2-5, the V gene TRBV13; 9 bases fit TRBD2. Germline V CDR1 and CDR2: PRHDT, FYEKMQ (reference sequence). The trim removed 6 bases at V and 3 bases at J, leaving 14 bases unmatched. The CDR3 totals 17 residues.

This rearrangement joins TRBV7-6 to TRBJ2-1; 7 bases fit TRBD1. The germline CDR1 and CDR2 sequences are SGHVS and FNYEAQ. This CDR3 is 14 amino acids long. J gave up 15 bases and V 0 bases, and 11 bases lay outside the gene matches. CDR3 sequence: CASSLAGGGQEAFF. CDR3 coding DNA: TGTGCCAGCAGCTTAGCAGGGGGCGGCCAGGAGGCGTTCTTC.

This clonotype was counted many times. The V and J genes are TRBV19 and TRBJ2-2; D may correspond to TRBD1 or TRBD2 (5 bases each). CDR3 length: 12 amino acids. The V and J ends lost 7 bases and 7 bases respectively, with 10 bases between them. From germline, CDR1 is LNHDA and CDR2 SQIVND (reference sequence). The CDR3 nucleotides are TGTGCCAGTACCAGGGAGAACGGGGAGCTGTTTTTT. Translating gives CASTRENGELFF.

V and J are TRBV20-1 and TRBJ2-7; tentatively, D is TRBD1 (6 bases). Trimming left V 6 bases short and J 5 bases short, with 20 bases between. Germline V lookup: CDR1 DFQATT, CDR2 SNEGSKA (reference sequence). The CDR3 extends over 14 amino acids. CDR3 DNA: TGCAGTGCCCCTTTAACAGGGAAATCGGACGAGCAGTACTTC. It specifies CSAPLTGKSDEQYF.

In the case of this clonotype: A much larger clone is a single base away; this may be a read error. V and J are TRBV28 and TRBJ2-7; 12 nucleotides align to TRBD1. V was clipped by 5 bases and J by 2 bases; unmatched bases: 4. CDR1 is MDHEN, CDR2 SYDVKM, per germline. This CDR3 is built from 15 residues. The DNA for the CDR3 is TGTGCCAGCAGTCCCGGGACAGGGGGCCCCTACGAGCAGTACTTC. Translated: CASSPGTGGPYEQYF. Looking up the rest from reference TRBV28 and TRBJ2-7 gives the full variable domain: DVKVTQSSRYLVKRTGEKVFLECVQDMDHENMFWYRQDPGLGLRLIYFSYDVKMKEKGDIPEGYSVSREKKERFSLILESASTNQTSMYLCASSPGTGGPYEQYFGPGTRLTVT.

This clonotype was recorded at least ten times. The V and J genes are TRBV7-2 and TRBJ2-1, with no clear D. The CDR3 is 13 residues long. Germline V gene lookup returns CDR1 SGHTA and CDR2 FQGNSA. Between the trimmed V and J ends, which lost 5 bases and 4 bases, there was a span of 9 bases. The CDR3 protein is CASSPQEYNEQFF. The CDR3 DNA reads TGTGCCAGCAGCCCCCAAGAGTACAATGAGCAGTTCTTC.

For this clonotype: A single base separates this from a much larger clone, so it may be a read error. The gene calls are TRBV6-5 and TRBJ2-2; 7 positions agree with TRBD1. J gave up 0 bases and V 11 bases, and 6 bases lay outside the gene matches. The CDR3 contains 14 residues. Germline loops: CDR1 MNHEY, CDR2 SVGAGI. The CDR3: CARIGTANTGELFF. The CDR3 nucleotides are TGTGCCCGCATCGGGACAGCGAACACCGGGGAGCTGTTTTTT.

The V and J genes are TRBV29-1 and TRBJ1-1; tentatively, D is TRBD1 (5 bases). The CDR3 extends over 15 amino acids. CDR1 and CDR2 from the germline V gene are SQVTM and ANQGSEA. The V end lost 3 bases, the J end lost 5 bases, and 19 bases lay between the germline ends. CDR3 in amino acids: CSVDKGRPLGTEAFF. The CDR3 DNA sequence: TGCAGCGTTGATAAGGGGAGGCCCCTGGGGACTGAAGCTTTCTTT.

The rearrangement uses TRBV2 and TRBJ1-6; the D gene is possibly TRBD1 (6 bases). Trimming shortened V by 4 bases and J by 9 bases, and 19 bases separated the two germline ends. The germline V gene encodes CDR1 SNHLY and CDR2 FYNNEI. This CDR3 has 16 amino acids. This chain's CDR3 is CASSVRGARDISPLHF. As DNA, the CDR3 is TGTGCCAGCAGTGTCCGGGGGGCGCGGGATATTTCACCCCTCCACTTT. Together with reference TRBV2 and TRBJ1-6, the CDR3 gives the full variable domain: EPEVTQTPSHQVTQMGQEVILRCVPISNHLYFYWYRQILGQKVEFLVSFYNNEISEKSEIFDDQFSVERPDGSNFTLKIRSTKLEDSAMYFCASSVRGARDISPLHFGNGTRLTVT.

This clonotype was detected only a few times. This sequence joins TRBV28 and TRBJ1-2, with 10 bases fitting TRBD1. The CDR3 consists of 16 residues. J was trimmed by 9 bases and V by 5 bases; bases with no gene match: 15. Per germline, CDR1 MDHEN and CDR2 SYDVKM. The CDR3 loop is CASSDNDRGRAMSYTF. The DNA for the CDR3 is TGTGCCAGCAGTGACAATGACAGGGGGCGGGCAATGAGCTACACCTTC.

For this clonotype: The germline gene is not matched at one end of the junction; a read error may be the cause. The V gene is TRBV25-1, the J gene TRBJ2-1; D gene ambiguous. Germline V CDR1 and CDR2: MGHDK, SYGVNS. CDR3 size: 12 residues. The CDR3 loop is CASCDTDNEQFF. Written as DNA, the CDR3 is TGTGCCAGCTGTGACACCGACAATGAGCAGTTCTTC.